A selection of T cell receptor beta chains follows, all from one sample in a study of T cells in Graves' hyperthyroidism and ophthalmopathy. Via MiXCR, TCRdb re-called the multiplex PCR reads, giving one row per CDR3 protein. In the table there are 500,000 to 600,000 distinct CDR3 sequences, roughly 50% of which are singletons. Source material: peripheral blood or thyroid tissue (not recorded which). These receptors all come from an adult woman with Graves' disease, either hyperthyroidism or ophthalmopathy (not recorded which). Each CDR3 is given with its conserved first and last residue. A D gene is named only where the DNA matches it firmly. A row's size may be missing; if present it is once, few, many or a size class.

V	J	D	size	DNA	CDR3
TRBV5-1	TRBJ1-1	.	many	TGCGCCAGCAGCTTGGAGATAGGGAACACTGAAGCTTTCTTT	CASSLEIGNTEAFF
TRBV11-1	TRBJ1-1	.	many	TGTGCCAGCAGCTTGCGTGATTGGGGACTGAACACTGAAGCTTTCTTT	CASSLRDWGLNTEAFF
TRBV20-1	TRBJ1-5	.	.	TGCAGTGCTCCGTGGGCAGGGCAGCCCCAGCATTTT	CSAPWAGQPQHF
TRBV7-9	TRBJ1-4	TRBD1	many	TGTGCCAGCAGCCGTTTTCGGGACAGGGTAAAGGCGCAAAATGAAAAACTGTTTTTT	CASSRFRDRVKAQNEKLFF
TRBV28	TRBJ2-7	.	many	TGTGCCAGCACCCTCGGGACACCTGCCTACGAGCAGTACTTC	CASTLGTPAYEQYF
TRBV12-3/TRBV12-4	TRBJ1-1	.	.	TGTGCCAGCAGTCCCCGACAGGTGACGAACACTGAAGCTTTCTTT	CASSPRQVTNTEAFF
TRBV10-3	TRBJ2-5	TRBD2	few	TGTGCCATCAGTGGAGGCGGGGGGACATCGGAAGAGACCCAGTACTTC	CAISGGGGTSEETQYF
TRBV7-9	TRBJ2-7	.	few	TGTGCCAGCAGCCCTCGGCTGAGCTCCTACGAGCAGTACTTC	CASSPRLSSYEQYF
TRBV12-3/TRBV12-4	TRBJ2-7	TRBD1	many	TGTGCCAGCAGTCAGGGGGCTGCCTACGAGCAGTACTTC	CASSQGAAYEQYF
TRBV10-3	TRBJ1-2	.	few	TGTGCCATCAGTGGGCTGTTCTATGGCTACACCTTC	CAISGLFYGYTF
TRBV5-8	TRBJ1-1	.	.	TGTGCCAGCAGTTCCCGAATAGCGGGAGGGGTCACTGAAGCTTTCTTT	CASSSRIAGGVTEAFF
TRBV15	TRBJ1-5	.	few	TGTGCCACCAGCACCAATCACGGGCCCCTTAGCAATCAGCCCCAGCATTTT	CATSTNHGPLSNQPQHF
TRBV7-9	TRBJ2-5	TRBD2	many	TGTGCCAGCAGCTTCCAGCGGGGCCCGGCGGCCCAGTACTTC	CASSFQRGPAAQYF
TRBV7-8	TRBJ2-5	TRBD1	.	TGTGCCAGCAGTCCAGACAGGGACGAGACCCAGTACTTC	CASSPDRDETQYF
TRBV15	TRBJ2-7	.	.	TGTGCCACCAGCAGAGACGCAGTCTCCTACGAGCAGTACTTC	CATSRDAVSYEQYF